Listed here are 13 T cell receptor beta chains from one sample, sequenced in a study of T cell clonotyping in hematopoietic cell transplantation. Some clones are missing from TCRdb's copy, which holds only in-frame ones; the method was immunoSEQ multiplex PCR. The sample records several thousand clones, approximately 78% being singletons. The sequences come from peripheral blood mononuclear cells, collected 180 days after allogeneic stem cell transplant. Every receptor here comes from a male patient aged 70 to 80 who had an allogeneic stem cell transplant from an unrelated donor, so T cells may come from the graft donor. Some clones in this sample may be carry-over from other donors' samples.

The chain carries TRBV29-1 and TRBJ2-3; D may be TRBD2 (7 bases). Per germline, CDR1 SQVTM and CDR2 ANQGSEA. This CDR3 spans 13 amino acids. The ends were cut back, 4 bases at V and 5 bases at J, with 13 bases in the middle. The CDR3 spells CSVVGGGGDTQYF. CDR3 DNA: TGCAGCGTTGTGGGGGGAGGGGGAGATACGCAGTATTTT.

The genes are TRBV7-2 and TRBJ1-2, with TRBD1 as a possible D gene (5 bases). This CDR3 is built from 16 residues. The V and J ends lost 4 bases and 6 bases respectively, with 21 bases between them. CDR1 and CDR2 from the germline V gene are SGHTA and FQGNSA. The CDR3 DNA sequence: TGTGCCAGCAGCTCTAGCTGGGGCCAACCGAGGGATGGCTACACCTTC. Its translation: CASSSSWGQPRDGYTF.

The count of this clone is one. The chain joins TRBV19 to TRBJ1-5, with D hard to call. CDR3 size: 17 residues. Germline CDR1 is LNHDA and CDR2 is SQIVND (reference sequence). Trimming left V 11 bases short and J 0 bases short, with 23 bases between. The CDR3 DNA sequence: TGTGCCTCCCATCCGAGGGCTGGTGAAGGTAGCAATCAGCCCCAGCATTTT. It yields the protein CASHPRAGEGSNQPQHF.

The V gene is TRBV7-2, the J gene TRBJ1-2, with D perhaps matching TRBD1 (5 bases). Germline CDR1 SGHTA, CDR2 FQGNSA. This CDR3 region has 13 residues. The V end was cut by 0 bases, the J end by 3 bases, with 5 bases between. As DNA, the CDR3 is TGTGCCAGCAGCTTAGCCAGGGACTATGGCTACACCTTC. Translating it yields CASSLARDYGYTF.

V is TRBV7-2 and J is TRBJ2-1, with 11 positions matching TRBD2. V gave up 5 bases and J gave up 8 bases; unmatched junction bases: 8. From germline, CDR1 is SGHTA and CDR2 FQGNSA. This CDR3 has 15 residues. CDR3 amino acids: CASSAGLAGFDEQFF. CDR3 DNA: TGTGCCAGCAGCGCAGGACTAGCGGGTTTCGATGAGCAGTTCTTC.

This chain connects TRBV18 to TRBJ1-1, with D unresolved. The germline V and J ends were trimmed by 1 base and 3 bases, with 6 bases remaining between them. Germline CDR1 reads KGHSH; CDR2 reads LQKENI. The CDR3 runs to 13 residues. CDR3 region: CASSPRQDTEAFF. CDR3 DNA sequence: TGTGCCAGCTCACCACGGCAGGACACTGAAGCTTTCTTT.

This chain connects TRBV2 to TRBJ2-3, with TRBD2 as a possible D gene (5 bases). This CDR3 comprises 17 residues. Trimming took 6 bases from V and 0 from J, leaving 19 bases between them. The V gene's germline CDR1 is SNHLY and CDR2 FYNNEI. The CDR3 DNA sequence: TGTGCCAGCAGGCTCAACAGCGGCGGGTTGAGCACAGATACGCAGTATTTT. Amino acids: CASRLNSGGLSTDTQYF.

The rearrangement joins TRBV7-3 to TRBJ1-2; no definite D call. In germline, CDR1 is SGHTA, CDR2 FQGTGA. This CDR3 is built from 14 residues. V was cut by 5 bases and J by 2 bases, with 12 bases left in between. CDR3 in DNA: TGTGCCAGCAGCCTCGACGGAATGAACTATGGCTACACCTTC. This codes for CASSLDGMNYGYTF.

The CDR3 is CASSRWGQGRSGANVLTF. CDR3 bases: TGTGCCAGCAGCCGTTGGGGGCAGGGCCGCTCTGGGGCCAACGTCCTGACTTTC. V and J are TRBV5-8 and TRBJ2-6, with D tentatively TRBD1 (6 bases). V lost 4 bases to trimming and J lost 0 bases, with 17 bases between them. Germline loops: CDR1 SGHTS, CDR2 YDEGEE. CDR3 size: 18 residues. Looking up the rest from reference TRBV5-8 and TRBJ2-6 gives the full variable domain: EAGVTQSPTHLIKTRGQQATLRCSPISGHTSVYWYQQALGLGLQFLLWYDEGEERNRGNFPPRFSGRQFPNYSSELNVNALELEDSALYLCASSRWGQGRSGANVLTFGAGSRLTVL.

V is TRBV10-1 and J is TRBJ2-5; D not resolved. This CDR3 is 9 amino acids long. Per the germline V gene, CDR1 is WNHNN and CDR2 is SYGVQD (reference sequence). V lost 6 bases and J lost 13, with 9 bases in between. The CDR3, as DNA: TGCGCCAGCAGCCCATTATGGTACTTC. This encodes CASSPLWYF.

The V call is TRBV5-6, the J call TRBJ1-1, with 7 bases aligning to TRBD1. The germline gives CDR1 SGHDT, CDR2 YYEEEE. Trimming took 1 base from V and 0 from J; bases not matched to a gene: 6. The CDR3 contains 16 residues. The CDR3 coding sequence is TGTGCCAGCAGCTTGACAGGGGCCGGCATGAACACTGAAGCTTTCTTT. Residues: CASSLTGAGMNTEAFF.

The rearrangement uses TRBV11-1 and TRBJ1-1; TRBD1 is a possible D gene (6 bases). V lost 3 bases, J lost 9 bases, and 11 bases lay in between. The germline V gene encodes CDR1 SGHAT and CDR2 FQDESV (reference sequence). The CDR3 has 12 amino acids. The CDR3 is CASSFQTGKAFF. The CDR3 DNA reads TGTGCCAGCAGCTTCCAGACAGGCAAAGCTTTCTTT.

This sequence joins TRBV19 and TRBJ2-2; the match to TRBD1 covers 9 bases. J lost 7 bases, V lost 11 bases, and 14 bases had no gene match. The CDR3 runs to 15 residues. Germline V gene sequence: CDR1 LNHDA, CDR2 SQIVND (reference sequence). In DNA, the CDR3 is TGTGCCTCTCAGACGGGGGACAGGGAAAACGGGGAGCTGTTTTTT. Protein sequence: CASQTGDRENGELFF.